This T cell receptor beta chain was sequenced in a study of blood T cell repertoires in COVID-19. Study-wide context: From the United States, Italy and Spain came samples of acute and convalescent COVID-19.

Original processing methods: How many nucleated cells were present was estimated from reference gene primer amplification. Clones were read by immunoSEQ multiplex PCR, and TCRdb kept only the in-frame ones, dropping some. The DNA was the basis for D and trimming; V, J and clone size are from that table. Of 200,000 to 300,000 clones listed, about 80% were seen once; the top ten hold 7.5% to 9%. Germline values: CDR1 MNHEY, CDR2 SVGAGI. This CDR3 has 14 residues. V gave up 5 bases and J gave up 7 bases, with 14 bases separating them. The sequenced material came from peripheral blood. The chain recombines TRBV6-5 with TRBJ1-4, with D possibly TRBD1 on 5 matching bases. The source of this sequence is a human donor in a cohort sampled during active COVID-19. This chain's CDR3 is CASSPAGLREKLFF. The DNA of the CDR3 is TGTGCCAGCAGTCCCGCGGGGCTTCGTGAAAAACTGTTTTTT.